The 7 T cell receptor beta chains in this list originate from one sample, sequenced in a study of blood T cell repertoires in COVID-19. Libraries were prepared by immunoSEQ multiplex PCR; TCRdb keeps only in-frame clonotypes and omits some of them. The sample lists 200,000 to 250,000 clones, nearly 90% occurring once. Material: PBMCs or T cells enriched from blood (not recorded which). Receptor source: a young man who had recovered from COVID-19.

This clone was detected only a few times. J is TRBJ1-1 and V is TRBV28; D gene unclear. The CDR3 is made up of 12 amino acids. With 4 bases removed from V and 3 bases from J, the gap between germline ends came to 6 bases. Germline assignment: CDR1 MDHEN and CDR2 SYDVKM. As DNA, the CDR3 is TGTGCCAGCAGTTCGGTCTACACTGAAGCTTTCTTT. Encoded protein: CASSSVYTEAFF.

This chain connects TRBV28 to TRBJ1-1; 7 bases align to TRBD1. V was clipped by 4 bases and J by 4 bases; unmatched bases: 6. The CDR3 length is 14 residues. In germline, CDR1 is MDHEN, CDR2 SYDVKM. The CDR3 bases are TGTGCCAGCAGTTCAATAGGACAGGTCACTGAAGCTTTCTTT. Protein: CASSSIGQVTEAFF. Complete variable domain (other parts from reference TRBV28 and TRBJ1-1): DVKVTQSSRYLVKRTGEKVFLECVQDMDHENMFWYRQDPGLGLRLIYFSYDVKMKEKGDIPEGYSVSREKKERFSLILESASTNQTSMYLCASSSIGQVTEAFFGQGTRLTVV.

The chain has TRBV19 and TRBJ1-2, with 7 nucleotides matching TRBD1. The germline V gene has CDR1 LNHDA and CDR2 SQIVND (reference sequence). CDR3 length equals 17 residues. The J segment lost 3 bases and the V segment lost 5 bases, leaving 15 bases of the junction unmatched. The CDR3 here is CASSPLPPRQGDYGYTF. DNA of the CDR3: TGTGCCAGTAGTCCGCTACCCCCGCGACAGGGTGACTATGGCTACACCTTC.

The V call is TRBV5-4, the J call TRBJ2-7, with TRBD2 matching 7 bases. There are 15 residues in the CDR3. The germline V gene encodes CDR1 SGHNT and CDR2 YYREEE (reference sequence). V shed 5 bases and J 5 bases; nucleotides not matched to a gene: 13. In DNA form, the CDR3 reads TGTGCCAGCAGTCCCGGACTAGTTGGCCCCAACGAGCAGTACTTC. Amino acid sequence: CASSPGLVGPNEQYF.

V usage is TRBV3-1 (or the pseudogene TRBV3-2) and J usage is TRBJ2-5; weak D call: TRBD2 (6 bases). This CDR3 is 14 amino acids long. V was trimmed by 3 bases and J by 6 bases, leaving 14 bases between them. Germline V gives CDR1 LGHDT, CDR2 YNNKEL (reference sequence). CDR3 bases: TGTGCCAGCAGCCACCCGGGGGTACTAAAGACCCAGTACTTC. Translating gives CASSHPGVLKTQYF.

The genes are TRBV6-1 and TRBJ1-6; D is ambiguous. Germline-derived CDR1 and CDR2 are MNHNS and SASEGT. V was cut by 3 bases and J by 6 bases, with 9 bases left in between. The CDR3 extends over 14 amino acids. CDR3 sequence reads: CASSDDRVNSPLHF. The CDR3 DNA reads TGTGCCAGCAGTGACGACCGGGTTAATTCACCCCTCCACTTT.

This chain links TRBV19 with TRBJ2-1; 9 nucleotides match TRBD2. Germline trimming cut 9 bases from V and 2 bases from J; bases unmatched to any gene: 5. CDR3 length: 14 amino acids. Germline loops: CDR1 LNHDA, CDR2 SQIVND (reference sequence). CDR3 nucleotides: TGTGCCAGCTCCAGCGGGGGGCCCTACAATGAGCAGTTCTTC. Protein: CASSSGGPYNEQFF.